The entry that follows covers one T cell receptor beta chain sequence. The PCR ran on 60 Vbeta and 13 Jbeta primers. Generated by immunoSEQ multiplex PCR, the TCRdb table keeps only in-frame clones and is missing some. The profile covers over 200,000 clones, with over 80% appearing a single time and approximately 6.5% taken by the ten largest. This sample stems from a study of cytomegalovirus exposure and HLA in healthy donors. For the study at large: Sequencing of 150 million to 200 million T cells in an earlier analysis found around 110 million unique TCR beta sequences. The Caucasian-associated ancestry cluster held about 80% of 398 genotyped donors.

V was clipped by 6 bases and J by 0 bases, with 9 bases between them. The CDR3 extends over 15 amino acids. Germline CDR1 and CDR2: SNHLY and FYNNEI. This receptor was identified in a man aged 40-55 years in good health and CMV-seropositive. The chain joins TRBV2 to TRBJ2-6, with D perhaps TRBD2 (5 bases). The material sequenced was PBMCs. The CDR3: CASSITSSGANVLTF. The CDR3 DNA reads as TGTGCCAGCAGCATTACTAGCTCTGGGGCCAACGTCCTGACTTTC. Full variable domain (remainder filled in from reference TRBV2 and TRBJ2-6): EPEVTQTPSHQVTQMGQEVILRCVPISNHLYFYWYRQILGQKVEFLVSFYNNEISEKSEIFDDQFSVERPDGSNFTLKIRSTKLEDSAMYFCASSITSSGANVLTFGAGSRLTVL.